The 5 T cell receptor beta chains below all came from one sample that was sequenced in a study of siplizumab effects on memory and regulatory T cells. Assay: immunoSEQ multiplex PCR; the TCRdb copy retains only in-frame clones and omits some. The profile shows about 100,000 clones, around 94% of them singletons. The sample was non-Treg CD4+ T cells sorted from blood. These receptors all stem from a human donor in good health.

V and J are TRBV9 and TRBJ2-5; tentatively, D is TRBD2 (6 bases). Trimming stripped 3 bases from V and 4 bases from J, with 13 bases between. Germline-derived CDR1 and CDR2 are SGDLS and YYNGEE. The CDR3 has 14 residues. The CDR3 nucleotides read TGTGCCAGCAGCGCCTTGACCGGGGGAGAGACCCAGTACTTC. Amino acid sequence: CASSALTGGETQYF.

The V call is TRBV9, the J call TRBJ2-1; 9 positions match TRBD2. The CDR3 covers 15 residues. V shed 4 bases and J 1 base; nucleotides not matched to a gene: 3. Per the germline V gene, CDR1 is SGDLS and CDR2 is YYNGEE. The CDR3 is CASSRSGSSYNEQFF. In DNA form, the CDR3 reads TGTGCCAGCAGCCGTAGCGGGAGTTCCTACAATGAGCAGTTCTTC. Variable domain in full (rest from reference TRBV9 and TRBJ2-1): DSGVTQTPKHLITATGQRVTLRCSPRSGDLSVYWYQQSLDQGLQFLIQYYNGEERAKGNILERFSAQQFPDLHSELNLSSLELGDSALYFCASSRSGSSYNEQFFGPGTRLTVL.

This chain joins TRBV6-5 and TRBJ1-3; a weak D match, TRBD1 (6 bases). V was pared by 6 bases and J by 2 bases, with 11 bases between. The germline V gene has CDR1 MNHEY and CDR2 SVGAGI. The CDR3 is made up of 14 amino acids. CDR3 sequence: CASRTGRTGNTIYF. The CDR3 DNA reads as TGTGCCAGCAGAACAGGGAGAACTGGAAACACCATATATTTT.

The chain combines TRBV7-3 with TRBJ2-1; maybe TRBD2 (5 bases). The CDR3 length is 15 residues. Trimming pared 4 bases from V and 0 bases from J, leaving 10 bases between. Germline V gives CDR1 SGHTA, CDR2 FQGTGA. Here the CDR3 DNA reads TGTGCCAGCAGCTCCTCTCTAGCCTCCTACAATGAGCAGTTCTTC. Translating gives CASSSSLASYNEQFF.

This rearrangement joins TRBV6-1 to TRBJ2-7; TRBD1 matches 9 bases. Germline CDR1 and CDR2: MNHNS and SASEGT. J was trimmed by 6 bases and V by 4 bases; bases with no gene match: 7. The CDR3 consists of 14 residues. The CDR3 bases are TGTGCCAGCAGTGGGAGGGACAGGGTACGCGAGCAGTACTTC. Translating it yields CASSGRDRVREQYF.